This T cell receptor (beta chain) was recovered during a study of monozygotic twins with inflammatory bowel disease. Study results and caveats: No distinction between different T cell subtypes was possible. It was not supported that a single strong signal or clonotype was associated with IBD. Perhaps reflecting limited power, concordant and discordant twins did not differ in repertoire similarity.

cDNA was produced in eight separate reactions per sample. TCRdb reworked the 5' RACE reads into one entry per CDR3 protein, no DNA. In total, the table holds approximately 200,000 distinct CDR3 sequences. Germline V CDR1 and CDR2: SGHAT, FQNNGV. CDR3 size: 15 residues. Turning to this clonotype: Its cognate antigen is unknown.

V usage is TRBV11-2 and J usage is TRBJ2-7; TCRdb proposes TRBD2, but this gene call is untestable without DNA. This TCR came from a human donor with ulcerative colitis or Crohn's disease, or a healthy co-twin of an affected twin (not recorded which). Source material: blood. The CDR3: CASSSRRLIHYEQYF.